This T cell receptor beta chain was recovered during a study of blood T cell repertoires in COVID-19. Overall study: Donors in the United States, Italy and Spain gave samples during acute or convalescent COVID-19.

Authors' data handling: By means of reference gene primer amplification, nucleated cell counts were estimated. Using immunoSEQ multiplex PCR, the repertoire was profiled, and TCRdb retains in-frame clones only, with some absent. Clone size and the V and J calls come from that table; the DNA yielded D and trimming. Here the sample spans 100,000 to 150,000 clones, roughly four fifths being singletons. The CDR3 loop spans 16 amino acids. V shed 0 bases and J 5 bases; nucleotides not matched to a gene: 8. Per the germline V gene, CDR1 is LNHDA and CDR2 is SQIVND (reference sequence). The V and J genes are TRBV19 and TRBJ2-3, with TRBD2 matching over 7 bases. The sequence derives from a middle-aged man with acute or convalescent COVID-19. The source material was peripheral blood. In DNA form, the CDR3 reads TGTGCCAGTAGTATAGATGACCTAGCGGTGCAAGATACGCAGTATTTT. As protein: CASSIDDLAVQDTQYF.